This TCR beta chain was observed in a study of CD8+ T cells in alopecia areata. V lost 4 bases to trimming and J lost 8 bases, with 27 bases between them. Germline V gene sequence: CDR1 SQVTM, CDR2 ANQGSEA. The CDR3 is made up of 17 amino acids. The authors extracted RNA and reverse transcribed it into cDNA as the sequencing template. Sequencing was performed with immunoSEQ multiplex PCR; in TCRdb, only in-frame clones are kept and a portion is missing. The sample has 150,000 or so clones; 50% to 65% are singletons. The rearrangement joins TRBV29-1 to TRBJ2-4; possibly TRBD1 or TRBD2 for D (6 bases each). Material for sequencing was CD4+ T cells sorted from blood. This receptor was identified in a human donor in good health. The CDR3 DNA reads as TGCAGCGTTGGGAACCCTTCCCTTAGCGGAAACAGGGACATTCAGTACTTC. Its translation: CSVGNPSLSGNRDIQYF.